Shown below are 21 T cell receptor beta chains from a single sample sequenced in a study of cytomegalovirus exposure and HLA in healthy donors. The PCR ran on 60 Vbeta and 13 Jbeta primers. The data were produced by immunoSEQ multiplex PCR, yet TCRdb's version contains in-frame clones alone and is incomplete. The top ten hold roughly 2.3% of the sample, which has around 300,000 clones, about 90% seen once. The sample comprised PBMCs. Every receptor here comes from a woman under 30 in good health and CMV-seronegative.

This chain uses TRBV11-1 with TRBJ2-7, with 8 bases that match TRBD2. Trimming cost V 5 bases and J 5 bases; bases outside gene matches: 5. Germline V gene sequence: CDR1 SGHAT, CDR2 FQDESV (reference sequence). This CDR3 contains 13 residues. CDR3 sequence reads: CASSTLAGDEQYF. In DNA form, the CDR3 reads TGTGCCAGCAGCACCCTAGCGGGCGACGAGCAGTACTTC.

This clone is a singleton in its sample. V and J are TRBV10-3 and TRBJ1-4; 10 bases map to TRBD1. Looked up from germline, CDR1 is ENHRY and CDR2 is SYGVKD. V shed 6 bases and J 8 bases; nucleotides not matched to a gene: 6. The CDR3 totals 14 residues. The CDR3 nucleotides read TGTGCCATCAGCCCCGGGACAGGGGTGGAAAAACTGTTTTTT. Amino acid sequence: CAISPGTGVEKLFF.

The gene calls are TRBV4-1 and TRBJ2-1, with 9 bases identical to TRBD2. Germline loops: CDR1 MGHRA, CDR2 YSYEKL. This CDR3 has 15 residues. The V gene end was trimmed by 4 bases and the J gene end by 9 bases; junction bases not matched to a gene: 10. CDR3 in amino acids: CASSPLGLASGEQFF. CDR3 nucleotide sequence: TGCGCCAGCAGCCCCTTGGGACTAGCCTCGGGTGAGCAGTTCTTC.

In its sample, this clone was seen once. The junction does not match germline at one end; this may be a read error. The rearrangement links TRBV7-9 to TRBJ2-1; no firm D call. CDR1 and CDR2 (germline): SEHNR, FQNEAQ (reference sequence). The length of the CDR3 is 11 residues. The CDR3 DNA reads as TGTTCCAGCAGCTACAGCAATGAGCAGTTCTTC. Translation: CSSSYSNEQFF.

This clone was seen a handful of times. V is TRBV6-5 and J is TRBJ2-3; D remains unclear. The V gene lost 0 bases and the J gene lost 6 bases, with 10 bases spanning the gap. The V gene's germline CDR1 is MNHEY and CDR2 SVGAGI. This CDR3 is built from 14 residues. The CDR3 sequence is CASSYSPEADTQYF. In nucleotides, the CDR3 is TGTGCCAGCAGTTACTCGCCCGAGGCGGATACGCAGTATTTT.

The rearrangement uses TRBV6-5 and TRBJ1-3, with 8 bases identical to TRBD1. J gave up 3 bases and V 5 bases, and 6 bases lay outside the gene matches. The CDR3 length is 15 residues. Germline CDR1 is MNHEY and CDR2 is SVGAGI. The chain's CDR3 is CASSRGTGSGNTIYF. Written as DNA, the CDR3 is TGTGCCAGCAGTCGAGGGACAGGTAGTGGAAACACCATATATTTT.

The CDR3 region is CASRFGPQGWDEQFF. The CDR3 DNA is TGTGCCAGCAGGTTTGGGCCACAAGGTTGGGATGAGCAGTTCTTC. The gene calls are TRBV27 and TRBJ2-1; D is unresolved. CDR1 is MNHEY and CDR2 is SMNVEV in the germline V gene (reference sequence). With 6 bases removed from V and 8 bases from J, the gap between germline ends came to 20 bases. This CDR3 is built from 15 residues.

This sequence joins TRBV30 and TRBJ2-2; 13 nucleotides match TRBD2. Germline V gene data show CDR1 as GTSNPN and CDR2 as SVGIG (reference sequence). The V segment lost 2 bases and the J segment 0 bases; nucleotides outside the gene matches: 15. The length of the CDR3 is 21 residues. In DNA, the CDR3 is TGTGCCTGGAGTTCCCTAAGAACTAGCGGGGGGGCTAACCCGAACACCGGGGAGCTGTTTTTT. Translated, it gives CAWSSLRTSGGANPNTGELFF.

J is TRBJ1-3 and V is TRBV6-5; weak D call: TRBD1 (5 bases). Germline V CDR1 and CDR2: MNHEY, SVGAGI. V was clipped by 6 bases and J by 1 base, with 10 bases between them. The CDR3 consists of 14 residues. In DNA, the CDR3 is TGTGCCAGCAGGGAGGGGTATTCTGGAAACACCATATATTTT. Amino acid sequence: CASREGYSGNTIYF.

The CDR3 nucleotides are TGTGCCAGCAGTTACGGGGACAGGGGGGACTATGGCTACACCTTC. Amino acid sequence: CASSYGDRGDYGYTF. This sequence joins TRBV6-5 and TRBJ1-2, with 11 bases aligning to TRBD1. The CDR3 is 15 amino acids. Trimming at V came to 2 bases and at J to 3 bases, leaving 2 bases not matched to a gene. The germline CDR1 and CDR2 sequences are MNHEY and SVGAGI.

The V gene is TRBV6-1, the J gene TRBJ2-5; unclear D gene. Matching the DNA end better, TRBJ2-7 makes the J call doubtful. CDR1 MNHNS and CDR2 SASEGT come from the germline V gene. The CDR3 totals 14 residues. The CDR3 nucleotides read TGTGCCAGCAGTGGTCCCCCACTCCCCTACGAGCAGTACTTC. Protein product: CASSGPPLPYEQYF.

The V gene is TRBV12-5, the J gene TRBJ1-3; a weak D match, TRBD1 (5 bases). Germline V gene data show CDR1 as LGHNT and CDR2 as FRNRAP. V lost 0 bases, J lost 3 bases, and 18 bases lay in between. The CDR3 is 18 residues long. Here the CDR3 DNA reads TGTGCTAGTGGTTTGGTCCCCTTGGCAGGGTCTGGTGGAAACACCATATATTTT. Protein: CASGLVPLAGSGGNTIYF.

The table lists this clone with a few counts. V usage is TRBV18 and J usage is TRBJ2-5, with 7 bases that match TRBD1. Germline V gene sequence: CDR1 KGHSH, CDR2 LQKENI. The CDR3 length is 15 residues. Trimming cost V 3 bases and J 0 bases; bases outside gene matches: 4. The CDR3 reads CASSPNTGDQETQYF. The CDR3 DNA reads as TGTGCCAGCTCACCGAACACAGGGGACCAAGAGACCCAGTACTTC.

The gene calls are TRBV5-4 and TRBJ2-7; possibly TRBD1 for D (5 bases). Germline V CDR1 and CDR2: SGHNT, YYREEE (reference sequence). Trimming left V 2 bases short and J 0 bases short, with 9 bases between. The CDR3 is 14 amino acids. The CDR3 sequence is CASSLRQSSYEQYF. CDR3 sequence (DNA): TGTGCCAGCAGCTTAAGACAGAGCTCCTACGAGCAGTACTTC.

This chain connects TRBV6-1 to TRBJ1-1; D is ambiguous. CDR3 length: 14 amino acids. Germline V gives CDR1 MNHNS, CDR2 SASEGT. The V gene lost 1 base and the J gene lost 0 bases, with 6 bases spanning the gap. In DNA form, the CDR3 reads TGTGCCAGCAGTGAAGGGAGGTTGAACACTGAAGCTTTCTTT. Translation gives CASSEGRLNTEAFF.

The rearrangement joins TRBV29-1 to TRBJ1-1; no clear D gene. Looked up from germline, CDR1 is SQVTM and CDR2 is ANQGSEA. The V and J ends lost 4 bases and 7 bases respectively, with 10 bases between them. This CDR3 is built from 11 residues. The CDR3 reads CSVVDSGEAFF. The CDR3 DNA reads as TGCAGCGTTGTGGACTCCGGTGAAGCTTTCTTT.

The V call is TRBV19, the J call TRBJ2-2; 7 bases align to TRBD1. This CDR3 contains 17 residues. The trim removed 3 bases at V and 0 bases at J, leaving 7 bases unmatched. Germline V gives CDR1 LNHDA, CDR2 SQIVND (reference sequence). This CDR3 is CASSIPRGIPNTGELFF. The CDR3, as DNA: TGTGCCAGTAGTATTCCCAGGGGGATACCGAACACCGGGGAGCTGTTTTTT.

The table lists this clone with a count of one. V and J are TRBV5-1 and TRBJ2-7, with TRBD2 matching over 15 bases. Germline-derived CDR1 and CDR2 are SGHRS and YFSETQ. The CDR3 loop spans 15 amino acids. The J segment lost 4 bases and the V segment lost 3 bases, leaving 2 bases of the junction unmatched. The chain's CDR3 is CASSWGLAGGYEQYF. CDR3 nucleotides: TGCGCCAGCAGCTGGGGACTAGCGGGGGGTTACGAGCAGTACTTC.

J is TRBJ2-7 and V is TRBV11-3; 8 bases fit TRBD2. With 1 base clipped from V and 6 bases from J, the junction kept 2 bases outside the gene matches. The CDR3 consists of 13 residues. Germline CDR1 is SGHNT and CDR2 is YENEEA. CDR3 protein: CASSLAGGREQYF. CDR3 bases: TGTGCCAGCAGCTTAGCGGGGGGGCGCGAGCAGTACTTC.

This clone was recorded only once. This CDR3 is CASSPPKNTGELFF. In nucleotides, the CDR3 is TGTGCCAGTAGTCCCCCAAAGAACACCGGGGAGCTGTTTTTT. This sequence joins TRBV19 and TRBJ2-2; no firm D call. Germline CDR1 and CDR2: LNHDA and SQIVND (reference sequence). The CDR3 is 14 residues long. V shed 5 bases and J shed 1 base, with 8 bases lying between them.

V usage is TRBV6-6 and J usage is TRBJ1-2; possibly TRBD1 for D (6 bases). The V end lost 7 bases, the J end lost 2 bases, and 11 bases lay between the germline ends. The germline V gene encodes CDR1 MNHNY and CDR2 SVGAGI (reference sequence). This CDR3 has 13 residues. The CDR3 reads CASTATGNYGYTF. The CDR3 coding sequence is TGTGCCAGCACAGCGACAGGCAACTATGGCTACACCTTC.